The clone carrying this T cell receptor beta chain is a singleton in its sample. What it recognizes is unknown. CDR3 length equals 16 residues. Germline lookup yields CDR1 SGDLS and CDR2 YYNGEE. V lost 1 base and J 5 bases, leaving 18 bases between the germline ends. Some clones are missing from TCRdb's copy, which holds only in-frame ones; the method was immunoSEQ multiplex PCR. The sample has roughly 120,000 clones, more than 70% seen once. These data originate in a study of cytomegalovirus exposure and HLA in healthy donors. Overall study results and limits: The classifier, whose performance was assessed in both the original and validation cohorts, reportedly diagnosed cytomegalovirus status with high specificity and sensitivity. CMV antigen specificity was confirmed in vitro for three CMV-associated chains.

Material for sequencing was PBMCs. The TCR originated in a man aged 18 to 29 in good health and CMV-seronegative. The chain is built from TRBV9 and TRBJ2-5; weak D call: TRBD2 (5 bases). CDR3 protein: CASSVNPSTSSETQYF. The DNA of the CDR3 is TGTGCCAGCAGCGTAAACCCAAGTACTAGTTCGGAGACCCAGTACTTC.